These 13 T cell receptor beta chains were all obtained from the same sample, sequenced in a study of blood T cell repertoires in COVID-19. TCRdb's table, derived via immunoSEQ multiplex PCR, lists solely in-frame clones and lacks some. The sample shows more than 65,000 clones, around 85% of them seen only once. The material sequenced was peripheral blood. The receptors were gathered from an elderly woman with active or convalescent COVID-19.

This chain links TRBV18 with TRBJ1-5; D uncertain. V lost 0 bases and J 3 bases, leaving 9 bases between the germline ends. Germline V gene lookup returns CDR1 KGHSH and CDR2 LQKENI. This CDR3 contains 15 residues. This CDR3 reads CASSPPGNHNQPQHF. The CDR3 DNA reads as TGTGCCAGCTCACCACCGGGCAACCACAATCAGCCCCAGCATTTT.

CDR3 sequence: CASSLKPGHRLQPQHF. In DNA form, the CDR3 reads TGTGCCAGCAGTTTGAAGCCGGGACACCGGCTTCAGCCCCAGCATTTT. J is TRBJ1-5 and V is TRBV6-5; D is possibly TRBD1 (6 bases). CDR1 is MNHEY and CDR2 is SVGAGI in the germline V gene. There are 16 residues in the CDR3. Trimming cost V 4 bases and J 6 bases, with 19 bases left between them.

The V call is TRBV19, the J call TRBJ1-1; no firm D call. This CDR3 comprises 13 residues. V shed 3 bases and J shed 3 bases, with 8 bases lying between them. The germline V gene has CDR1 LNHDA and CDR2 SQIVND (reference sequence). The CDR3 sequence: CASSIGGDTEAFF. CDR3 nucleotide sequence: TGTGCCAGTAGTATTGGAGGAGACACTGAAGCTTTCTTT.

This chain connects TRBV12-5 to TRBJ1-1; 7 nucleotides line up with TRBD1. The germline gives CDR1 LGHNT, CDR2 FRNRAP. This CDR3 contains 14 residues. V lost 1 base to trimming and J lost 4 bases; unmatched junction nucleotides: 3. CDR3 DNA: TGTGCTAGTGGTTTGGAGGCAGGGGGCACTGAAGCTTTCTTT. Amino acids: CASGLEAGGTEAFF.

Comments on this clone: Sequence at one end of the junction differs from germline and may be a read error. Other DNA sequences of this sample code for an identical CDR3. In DNA, the CDR3 is TGTGCCAGTAGCCGTTCGGGGGGGCCGGGATACAATGAGCAGTTCTTC. This gives the protein CASSRSGGPGYNEQFF. The gene calls are TRBV4-2 and TRBJ2-1, with 8 bases identical to TRBD2. The CDR3 spans 16 residues. Germline CDR1 is LGHNA and CDR2 is YNFKEQ.

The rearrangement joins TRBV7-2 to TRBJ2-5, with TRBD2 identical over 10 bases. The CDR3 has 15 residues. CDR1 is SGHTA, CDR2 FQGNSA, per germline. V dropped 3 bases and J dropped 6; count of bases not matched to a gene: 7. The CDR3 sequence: CASSFASGRMKTQYF. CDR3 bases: TGTGCCAGCAGCTTCGCTAGCGGGAGAATGAAGACCCAGTACTTC.

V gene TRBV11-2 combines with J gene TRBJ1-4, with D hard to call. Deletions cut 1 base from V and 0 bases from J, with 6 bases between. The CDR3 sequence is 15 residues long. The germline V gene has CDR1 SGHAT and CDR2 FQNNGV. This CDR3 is CASSLAVATNEKLFF. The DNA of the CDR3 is TGTGCCAGCAGCTTAGCAGTCGCAACTAATGAAAAACTGTTTTTT.

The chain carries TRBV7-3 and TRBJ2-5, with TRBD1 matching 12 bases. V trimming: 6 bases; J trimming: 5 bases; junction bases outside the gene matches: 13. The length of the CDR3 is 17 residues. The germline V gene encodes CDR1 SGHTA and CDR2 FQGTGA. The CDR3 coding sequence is TGTGCCAGCAGTCCTAGGGGGACAGGGGGCACGGGGGAGACCCAGTACTTC. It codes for CASSPRGTGGTGETQYF.

This CDR3 is CASSVGNWRGRETQYF. The CDR3 DNA is TGTGCCAGCAGCGTAGGGAATTGGCGGGGGAGAGAGACCCAGTACTTC. V and J are TRBV9 and TRBJ2-5; TRBD2 matches 7 bases. V lost 0 bases and J lost 4; bases outside the gene matches: 9. The CDR3 totals 16 residues. CDR1 SGDLS and CDR2 YYNGEE come from the germline V gene.

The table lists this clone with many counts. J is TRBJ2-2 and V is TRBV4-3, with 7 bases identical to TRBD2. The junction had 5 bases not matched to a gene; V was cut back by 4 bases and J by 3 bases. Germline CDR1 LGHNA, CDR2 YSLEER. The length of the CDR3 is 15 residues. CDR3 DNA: TGCGCCAGCAGCCGGGAGGGGTTGGACACCGGGGAGCTGTTTTTT. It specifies CASSREGLDTGELFF.

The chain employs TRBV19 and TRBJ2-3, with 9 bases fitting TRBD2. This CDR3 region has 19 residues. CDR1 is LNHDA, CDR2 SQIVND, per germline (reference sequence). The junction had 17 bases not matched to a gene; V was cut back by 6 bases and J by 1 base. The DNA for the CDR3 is TGTGCCAGTAGCCCCAAACCCCCCGAGACTAGCGGTGGCACAGATACGCAGTATTTT. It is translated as CASSPKPPETSGGTDTQYF.

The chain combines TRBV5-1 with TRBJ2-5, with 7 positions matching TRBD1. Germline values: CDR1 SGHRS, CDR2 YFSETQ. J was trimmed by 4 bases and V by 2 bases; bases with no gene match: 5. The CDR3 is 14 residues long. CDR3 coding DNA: TGCGCCAGCAGCTTAAGACAGGGACCAGAGACCCAGTACTTC. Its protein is CASSLRQGPETQYF. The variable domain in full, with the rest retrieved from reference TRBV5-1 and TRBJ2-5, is KAGVTQTPRYLIKTRGQQVTLSCSPISGHRSVSWYQQTPGQGLQFLFEYFSETQRNKGNFPGRFSGRQFSNSRSEMNVSTLELGDSALYLCASSLRQGPETQYFGPGTRLLVL.

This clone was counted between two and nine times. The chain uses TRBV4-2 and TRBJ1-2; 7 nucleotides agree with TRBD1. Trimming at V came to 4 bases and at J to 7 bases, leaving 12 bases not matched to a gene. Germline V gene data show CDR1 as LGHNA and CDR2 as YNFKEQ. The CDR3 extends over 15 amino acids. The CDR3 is CASSLVGQRVGGYTF. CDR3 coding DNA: TGTGCCAGCAGCCTAGTGGGACAGAGGGTAGGTGGCTACACCTTC.